This entry concerns a single T cell receptor beta chain. The CDR3 length is 15 residues. Germline V gene data show CDR1 as MRHNA and CDR2 as SNTAGT. Trimming cost V 0 bases and J 4 bases, with 9 bases left between them. The data belong to a study of blood T cell repertoires in COVID-19. Study background: Nucleic acid was either cDNA or gDNA, and it came from T cells, B-cell-depleted T cells, or PBMCs.

The cohort comprised adults aged about 18 to 100 years residing in about two dozen US areas. Before they entered the study, exposed participants had met a COVID-19 case within 2 weeks. Per the original data handling: Reference gene primers were amplified, and this amplification served to estimate nucleated cell counts. Method: immunoSEQ multiplex PCR; TCRdb's copy keeps in-frame clones and lacks some. The DNA gave D and trimming, while V, J and clone size come from that table. Here the sample spans 350,000 to 500,000 clones, 70% to 90% being singletons. Sequencing used PBMCs or T cells enriched from blood (not recorded which). The chain has TRBV6-4 and TRBJ2-2, with D perhaps TRBD1 (6 bases). This receptor was taken from a woman younger than 30 who had been exposed to COVID-19. The CDR3 nucleotides read TGTGCCAGCAGTGACTCACAGGGCGGCACCGGGGAGCTGTTTTTT. This sequence encodes CASSDSQGGTGELFF.